The 18 T cell receptor beta chains presented below share a single source sample, sequenced in a study of T cell changes during pregnancy in multiple sclerosis. Clones were sequenced by immunoSEQ multiplex PCR, and TCRdb holds only the in-frame ones, with some missing. The data hold 48,000 or so clones, with 88% observed a single time. The sample in question was CD4+ T cells from peripheral blood mononuclear cells, obtained in the second trimester of pregnancy. Receptors originate from a female donor with multiple sclerosis, enrolled in a pregnancy study.

The genes are TRBV6-1 and TRBJ1-1; no clear D. This CDR3 comprises 13 residues. Trimming left V 3 bases short and J 6 bases short, with 11 bases between. CDR1 is MNHNS, CDR2 SASEGT, per germline. CDR3 region: CASSDGRTSEAFF. The CDR3 DNA sequence: TGTGCCAGCAGTGACGGGAGGACTTCTGAAGCTTTCTTT.

This clone occurred a few times. The chain couples TRBV29-1 to TRBJ2-6; 11 nucleotides align to TRBD1. This CDR3 is built from 17 residues. J gave up 1 base and V 6 bases, and 8 bases lay outside the gene matches. Germline V lookup: CDR1 SQVTM, CDR2 ANQGSEA. The CDR3 loop is CSVVRDRGLSGANVLTF. CDR3 in DNA: TGCAGCGTCGTCCGGGACAGGGGGTTGTCTGGGGCCAACGTCCTGACTTTC.

V and J are TRBV5-4 and TRBJ2-3; D might be TRBD1 (6 bases). V was cut by 0 bases and J by 2 bases, with 13 bases left in between. In germline, CDR1 is SGHNT, CDR2 YYREEE (reference sequence). The length of the CDR3 is 16 residues. CDR3 coding DNA: TGTGCCAGCAGCTTGGGGGCGACAGGAACCACAGATACGCAGTATTTT. This codes for CASSLGATGTTDTQYF.

J is TRBJ1-3 and V is TRBV7-2, with 7 bases identical to TRBD1. Germline trimming cut 2 bases from V and 0 bases from J; bases unmatched to any gene: 1. CDR1 is SGHTA, CDR2 FQGNSA, per germline. There are 15 residues in the CDR3. CDR3 DNA: TGTGCCAGCAGCTTAACAGGGGTCTCTGGAAACACCATATATTTT. It yields the protein CASSLTGVSGNTIYF.

The chain has TRBV6-5 and TRBJ2-3; a possible D gene is TRBD1 (6 bases). CDR3 size: 14 residues. Per the germline V gene, CDR1 is MNHEY and CDR2 is SVGAGI. Trimming removed 5 bases from V and 10 bases from J, with 19 bases in between. The CDR3: CASSPDRLLASQYF. The CDR3 DNA reads TGTGCCAGCAGTCCCGACAGGCTACTTGCTTCGCAGTATTTT.

The CDR3 sequence is CASSLGTAGNQPQHF. The CDR3 nucleotides read TGTGCCAGCAGCTTAGGGACGGCGGGGAACCAGCCCCAGCATTTT. The chain has TRBV7-2 and TRBJ1-5; the D is unclear. This CDR3 has 15 amino acids. Looked up from germline, CDR1 is SGHTA and CDR2 is FQGNSA. Trimming left V 1 base short and J 7 bases short, with 14 bases between.

The chain has TRBV5-1 and TRBJ2-7, with 8 bases identical to TRBD2. Trimming cost V 2 bases and J 1 base; bases outside gene matches: 2. The CDR3 spans 14 residues. Germline loops: CDR1 SGHRS, CDR2 YFSETQ. The CDR3 region has the DNA TGCGCCAGCAGCTTACTAGCGGATTCCTACGAGCAGTACTTC. Translation: CASSLLADSYEQYF.

The gene calls are TRBV4-3 and TRBJ1-1; TRBD1 aligns across 12 bases. The CDR3 covers 17 residues. Germline V CDR1 and CDR2: LGHNA, YSLEER. J gave up 5 bases and V 4 bases, and 11 bases lay outside the gene matches. CDR3 coding DNA: TGCGCCAGCAGCCCGACGGGACAGGGGGCGATGGGGACTGAAGCTTTCTTT. As protein: CASSPTGQGAMGTEAFF.

The gene calls are TRBV5-6 and TRBJ1-5, with 9 nucleotides matching TRBD1. The germline V gene has CDR1 SGHDT and CDR2 YYEEEE. The CDR3 consists of 18 residues. V shed 3 bases, J shed 1 base, and the junction held 11 bases outside the gene matches. In DNA, the CDR3 is TGTGCCAGCAGCTATAAACCCGGGACAGGGTTAAGCAATCAGCCCCAGCATTTT. Translated: CASSYKPGTGLSNQPQHF. Filled out from reference TRBV5-6 and TRBJ1-5, the complete variable domain reads DAGVTQSPTHLIKTRGQQVTLRCSPKSGHDTVSWYQQALGQGPQFIFQYYEEEERQRGNFPDRFSGHQFPNYSSELNVNALLLGDSALYLCASSYKPGTGLSNQPQHFGDGTRLSIL.

The chain recombines TRBV30 with TRBJ2-1, with 8 nucleotides matching TRBD2. The CDR3 contains 16 residues. Germline values: CDR1 GTSNPN, CDR2 SVGIG (reference sequence). The J segment lost 6 bases and the V segment lost 0 bases, leaving 10 bases of the junction unmatched. The CDR3, as DNA: TGTGCCTGGAGTGTGCCCGGACTAGCTTCATTCAATGAGCAGTTCTTC. Translating gives CAWSVPGLASFNEQFF. Looking up the rest from reference TRBV30 and TRBJ2-1 gives the full variable domain: SQTIHQWPATLVQPVGSPLSLECTVEGTSNPNLYWYRQAAGRGLQLLFYSVGIGQISSEVPQNLSASRPQDRQFILSSKKLLLSDSGFYLCAWSVPGLASFNEQFFGPGTRLTVL.

This chain joins TRBV5-1 and TRBJ2-2; 11 bases fit TRBD1. CDR3 length: 14 residues. V was pared by 7 bases and J by 6 bases, with 5 bases of the junction left unmatched. The germline gives CDR1 SGHRS, CDR2 YFSETQ. CDR3 protein: CASVGTGGAGELFF. The CDR3 nucleotides read TGCGCCAGCGTGGGGACAGGGGGTGCCGGGGAGCTGTTTTTT.

V and J are TRBV19 and TRBJ2-7; D is unclear. Trimming shortened V by 4 bases and J by 0 bases, and 10 bases separated the two germline ends. Germline CDR1 reads LNHDA; CDR2 reads SQIVND (reference sequence). The CDR3 is 14 amino acids. The CDR3 sequence: CASSKSRPSYEQYF. The CDR3 DNA sequence: TGTGCCAGTAGTAAGAGCCGTCCCTCCTACGAGCAGTACTTC.

This clone was observed once. The chain links TRBV18 to TRBJ2-7, with 14 bases that match TRBD2. The CDR3 is made up of 15 amino acids. Trimming cost V 3 bases and J 7 bases; bases outside gene matches: 5. Germline CDR1 and CDR2: KGHSH and LQKENI. The CDR3 DNA is TGTGCCAGCTCACCGGGACTAGCGGGAGTTTGGGAGCAGTACTTC. It translates to CASSPGLAGVWEQYF.

The chain combines TRBV6-5 with TRBJ1-5; 8 bases are a match to TRBD1. CDR1 is MNHEY and CDR2 is SVGAGI in the germline V gene. This CDR3 is built from 15 residues. The V segment lost 6 bases and the J segment 5 bases; nucleotides outside the gene matches: 9. Written as DNA, the CDR3 is TGTGCCAGCAGGGAGGGACAGGCAACGCATCAGCCCCAGCATTTT. Translating gives CASREGQATHQPQHF.

This rearrangement joins TRBV19 to TRBJ2-3, with 7 bases identical to TRBD2. There are 16 residues in the CDR3. CDR1 is LNHDA and CDR2 is SQIVND in the germline V gene (reference sequence). Unmatched junction bases numbered 9, after V lost 4 bases and J lost 2 bases. The CDR3 sequence: CASSTGGGRATDTQYF. The CDR3 nucleotides are TGTGCCAGTAGTACGGGTGGTGGGAGGGCCACAGATACGCAGTATTTT. The complete variable domain, with remaining parts taken from reference TRBV19 and TRBJ2-3, reads DGGITQSPKYLFRKEGQNVTLSCEQNLNHDAMYWYRQDPGQGLRLIYYSQIVNDFQKGDIAEGYSVSREKKESFPLTVTSAQKNPTAFYLCASSTGGGRATDTQYFGPGTRLTVL.

The chain uses TRBV6-1 and TRBJ1-1, with 7 bases matching TRBD1. Germline V gene lookup returns CDR1 MNHNS and CDR2 SASEGT. The CDR3 spans 14 residues. Losses at the gene ends were 6 bases for V and 5 bases for J; bases not matched to a gene: 9. The CDR3: CASSHPGQRTEAFF. As DNA, the CDR3 is TGTGCCAGCAGCCATCCGGGACAGAGGACTGAAGCTTTCTTT.

This chain uses TRBV7-8 with TRBJ2-7; 7 positions match TRBD2. Germline-derived CDR1 and CDR2 are SGHVS and FQNEAQ. CDR3 length: 16 residues. With V trimmed by 5 bases and J by 4 bases, 14 bases remained unmatched. The CDR3: CASSRSGGESPYEQYF. CDR3 coding DNA: TGTGCCAGCAGCCGGTCTGGGGGGGAGAGCCCATACGAGCAGTACTTC.

V and J are TRBV28 and TRBJ2-3, with 10 nucleotides matching TRBD1. The V and J ends lost 6 bases and 3 bases, in that order; junction bases with no gene match: 6. The CDR3 sequence is 15 residues long. Germline CDR1 reads MDHEN; CDR2 reads SYDVKM. The CDR3 nucleotides are TGTGCCAGCAGCCTTGGACAGGGGGTTACAGATACGCAGTATTTT. Amino acid sequence: CASSLGQGVTDTQYF.